The entry below describes one TCR beta chain. Antigen unknown. One heparinised draw, averaging roughly 0.12 L, was taken per donor. Staining for CD45RO/CCR7/CD25/CD127/CD95/CD27 allowed sorting of CD4+ naive, central memory, regulatory and stem cell-like memory cells. Expressed TCRB transcripts were sequenced, since all the RNA that had been isolated was reverse transcribed. The table came from immunoSEQ multiplex PCR; TCRdb's copy has only in-frame clones and leaves some out. In the table there are hundreds of thousands of clones, approximately 10% of which are singletons. The CDR3 sequence is 14 residues long. Germline CDR1 and CDR2: SGHAT and FQNNGV. Unmatched junction bases numbered 4, after V lost 5 bases and J lost 3 bases. These data belong to a study of beta chain features in type 1 diabetes. Study details: Similarity in age, gender and cell yields was seen between patients and healthy donors. Findings and caveats of the study: When Type 1 diabetes patients were examined, their TCRB CDR3s proved moderately but significantly shorter in all four CD4+ subsets. Any PCR bias toward short templates would affect both groups alike.

This TCR derives from a man aged 30 to 39 with type 1 diabetes. Specimen: naive CD4+ T cells from blood. The chain combines TRBV11-2 with TRBJ2-3; 8 bases fit TRBD1. CDR3 in DNA: TGTGCCAGCAGCCCTGACAGGGGAACAGATACGCAGTATTTT. This sequence encodes CASSPDRGTDTQYF.